This T cell receptor (beta chain) originates from a study of early stage breast cancer tumors. Study at large: Among some 12 ER+/PR+/HER2- tumors, eight were ductal, four lobular.

Study results and caveats: In most of the 16 patients, blood comparison separated tumor from normal breast. Tumors had roughly 2.3-fold higher T cell density and higher clonality than adjacent normal breast tissue.

A remark on this clone: Its antigen remains unidentified.

Assay: immunoSEQ multiplex PCR; the TCRdb copy retains only in-frame clones and omits some. This sample carries roughly 30,000 clones, 75% to 85% of them seen once, and the ten largest clones take 10% to 15%. CDR3 length: 14 residues. CDR1 is LNHNV, CDR2 YYDKDF, per germline (reference sequence). Between the trimmed V and J ends, which lost 4 bases and 5 bases, there was a span of 11 bases. The sample was blood. The chain couples TRBV15 to TRBJ1-4, with TRBD1 as a possible D gene (6 bases). The TCR sequence derives from a person between 60 and 69 years old with breast cancer. The CDR3, as DNA: TGTGCCACCAGCAAGGGGGATTTAAATGAAAAACTGTTTTTT. Amino acids: CATSKGDLNEKLFF.